These 2 T cell receptor beta chains were all obtained from the same sample, sequenced in a study of response to subunit inactivated influenza vaccine. One entry per CDR3 protein, called by TCRdb with MiXCR from the RT-PCR reads. The repertoire holds roughly 570,000 distinct CDR3 sequences, with 12% to 15% as singletons. This material consisted of PBMCs from blood, taken roughly 13 days after vaccination. These receptors were collected from a man aged 45 to 65 who received an inactivated influenza vaccine.

This clonotype has a handful of counts. The V gene is TRBV11-2, the J gene TRBJ2-1; TRBD1 agrees at 8 bases. This CDR3 is built from 18 residues. After removal of 0 bases from V and 1 base from J, the junction contained 8 bases not matched to a gene. Germline CDR1 SGHAT, CDR2 FQNNGV. The CDR3 reads CASSLDLFDRGSYNEQFF. The DNA of the CDR3 is TGTGCCAGCAGCTTAGATCTCTTTGACAGGGGTTCCTACAATGAGCAGTTCTTC. Filled out from reference TRBV11-2 and TRBJ2-1, the complete variable domain reads EAGVAQSPRYKIIEKRQSVAFWCNPISGHATLYWYQQILGQGPKLLIQFQNNGVVDDSQLPKDRFSAERLKGVDSTLKIQPAKLEDSAVYLCASSLDLFDRGSYNEQFFGPGTRLTVL.

The rearrangement links TRBV9 to TRBJ1-4, with 7 positions matching TRBD1. Trimming took 3 bases from V and 3 from J; bases not matched to a gene: 17. CDR3 length equals 19 residues. The germline gives CDR1 SGDLS, CDR2 YYNGEE. The CDR3 loop is CASSARQGRLVSANEKLFF. The DNA of the CDR3 is TGTGCCAGCAGCGCTCGACAGGGACGCTTAGTATCGGCTAATGAAAAACTGTTTTTT.